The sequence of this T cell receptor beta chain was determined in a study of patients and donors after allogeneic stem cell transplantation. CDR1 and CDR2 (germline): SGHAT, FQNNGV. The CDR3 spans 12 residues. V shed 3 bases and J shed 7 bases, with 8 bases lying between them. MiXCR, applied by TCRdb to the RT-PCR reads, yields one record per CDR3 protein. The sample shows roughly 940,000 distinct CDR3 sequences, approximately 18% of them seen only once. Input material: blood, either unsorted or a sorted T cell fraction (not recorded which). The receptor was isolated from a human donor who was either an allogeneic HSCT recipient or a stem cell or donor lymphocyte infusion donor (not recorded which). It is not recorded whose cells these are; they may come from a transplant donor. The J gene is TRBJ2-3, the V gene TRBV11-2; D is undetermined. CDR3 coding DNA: TGTGCCAGCAGCTTTGAGGAACATACGCAGTATTTT. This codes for CASSFEEHTQYF.